A selection of T cell receptor beta chains follows, all from one sample in a study of T cell repertoires in cytomegalovirus infection. Their antigens are not known. MiXCR was run by TCRdb on the reads, yielding one entry per CDR3 protein. The sample has some 270,000 distinct CDR3 sequences, about 20% seen once. This sample comprised cultured PBMCs, obtained from culture after CMV antigen stimulation. Source of these receptors: a human donor in good health (CMV status not recorded). Some clones in this sample may be carry-over from other donors' samples. Each CDR3 is given without its conserved first and last residue. D genes are given only for firm matches. Where a row states a size, it is once, few, many or the class of an expanded clone; other rows omit it.

TRBV7-6	TRBD1	many	11	TRBJ2-7	ASSLATGIEQY
TRBV4-2	NA	NA	16	TRBJ1-3	ASSQESQGPSSGNTIY
TRBV19	TRBD2	once	14	TRBJ2-3	ASSDIAGGPTDTQY
TRBV20-1	NA	few	13	TRBJ2-7	SAPSNWEFSYEQY
TRBV20-1	TRBD2	once	13	TRBJ2-3	SARNSGRATDTQY
TRBV3-1	NA	few	15	TRBJ1-3	ASSLRDFTGKGNTIY
TRBV19	NA	few	13	TRBJ1-2	ASSIETISLYGYT
TRBV12-3/TRBV12-4	NA	few	11	TRBJ1-3	ASSPAWGNTIY
TRBV20-1	NA	NA	13	TRBJ1-6	SARSEPGVNSPLH
TRBV7-9	TRBD1	few	14	TRBJ2-2	ASTHPGQGIAGELF
TRBV5-4	NA	few	12	TRBJ1-1	ASSDFRGSAEAF
TRBV10-3	NA	NA	11	TRBJ2-7	ATQTYEAYEQY
TRBV4-1	NA	NA	13	TRBJ2-2	ASSQDQGSTGELF
TRBV2	NA	NA	10	TRBJ2-3	ASMGLRDTQY
TRBV9	NA	NA	12	TRBJ1-1	ASSVVQGWTEAF
TRBV27	TRBD1	NA	14	TRBJ1-5	ASSGPGTGKYQPQH
TRBV19	NA	NA	13	TRBJ1-5	ASSIDGTPNQPQH
TRBV12-3/TRBV12-4	NA	few	11	TRBJ2-5	ASSLDYRETQY
TRBV19	NA	NA	11	TRBJ1-1	ASNSPPGRGAF
TRBV5-4	NA	NA	11	TRBJ2-7	ASSLGQGKVKY
TRBV7-2	NA	many	12	TRBJ1-2	ASSLYGRKDGYT
TRBV7-3	TRBD1	many	12	TRBJ2-2	ASSVRQGAGELF
TRBV6-5	NA	few	10	TRBJ1-1	ASSHSSTEAF
TRBV11-3	NA	many	17	TRBJ2-6	ASSLSTGSGISGANVLT
TRBV6-5	TRBD1	few	14	TRBJ1-6	ASSLGPGGGVNPLH
TRBV2	NA	NA	11	TRBJ1-6	ARRGSYNSPLH
TRBV7-9	NA	many	12	TRBJ1-1	ASSPRAGNTEAF
TRBV2	NA	NA	13	TRBJ1-3	ASSERDLSGNTIY
TRBV27	TRBD2	NA	14	TRBJ2-1	ASTLRLAGGGNEQF
TRBV20-1	NA	NA	14	TRBJ2-7	SARDFRASRSYEQY
TRBV19	TRBD1	NA	14	TRBJ1-5	ASRTNPTGESQPQH
TRBV6-6	TRBD2	few	14	TRBJ2-2	ASSYSRTRPTGELF
TRBV4-1	NA	NA	15	TRBJ2-2	ASSQDWARLHAGELF